This T cell receptor (beta chain) was obtained from a study of T cells after yellow fever vaccination. This CDR3 is built from 15 residues. In germline, CDR1 is SGHRS, CDR2 YFSETQ. V was cut by 3 bases and J by 5 bases, with 14 bases left in between. Using its own MiXCR run on the 5' RACE reads, TCRdb lists one record per CDR3 protein. Altogether 620,000 or so distinct CDR3 sequences are present, 9% to 15% being singletons, with the ten largest covering about 16%. The chain is built from TRBV5-1 and TRBJ2-2; a weak D match, TRBD1 (6 bases). The source material was PBMCs, sampled on the day of the yellow fever booster vaccination. This receptor was identified in a young man who received the YFV17D yellow fever vaccine. CDR3 coding DNA: TGCGCCAGCAGCTACCTGGACAGCAGTACCGGGGAGCTGTTTTTT. Protein sequence: CASSYLDSSTGELFF.